The 30 T cell receptor beta chains below all came from one sample that was sequenced in a study of response to subunit inactivated influenza vaccine. A single record per CDR3 protein comes from TCRdb applying MiXCR to the RT-PCR reads. The data hold around 710,000 distinct CDR3 sequences, with approximately 13% observed a single time. The sample consisted of PBMCs from blood, taken roughly 15 days before vaccination. The source is a man aged 45 to 65 who received an inactivated influenza vaccine.

Here the CDR3 DNA reads TGTGCCAGCAGCCTCGCACCGACAGGGGATGAAAAACTGTTTTTT. This codes for CASSLAPTGDEKLFF. The chain links TRBV5-5 to TRBJ1-4; 8 nucleotides match TRBD1. J lost 6 bases, V lost 4 bases, and 8 bases had no gene match. Looked up from germline, CDR1 is SGHKS and CDR2 is YYEKEE (reference sequence). The CDR3 is 15 amino acids.

V usage is TRBV6-5 and J usage is TRBJ1-2, with 9 bases matching TRBD1. After removal of 5 bases from V and 4 bases from J, the junction contained 14 bases not matched to a gene. Germline V gives CDR1 MNHEY, CDR2 SVGAGI. This CDR3 spans 17 amino acids. The CDR3 reads CASSTPGQGYPPYGYTF. In DNA, the CDR3 is TGTGCCAGCAGTACTCCGGGACAGGGTTACCCCCCCTATGGCTACACCTTC.

This clonotype was detected only a few times. The chain has TRBV27 and TRBJ2-7, with 8 bases fitting TRBD2. Unmatched junction bases numbered 2, after V lost 3 bases and J lost 1 base. The CDR3 sequence is 14 residues long. Germline V gene sequence: CDR1 MNHEY, CDR2 SMNVEV (reference sequence). In DNA, the CDR3 is TGTGCCAGCAGTTTGGGACTAGGGTCCTACGAGCAGTACTTC. This encodes CASSLGLGSYEQYF.

This clonotype was counted only a few times. J is TRBJ2-1 and V is TRBV20-1; the match to TRBD1 covers 9 bases. CDR1 is DFQATT, CDR2 SNEGSKA, per germline (reference sequence). V dropped 1 base and J dropped 4; count of bases not matched to a gene: 5. The CDR3 is 15 amino acids. CDR3 DNA sequence: TGCAGTGCTAGAGGGGGGGACAGGGCATACAATGAGCAGTTCTTC. Encoded protein: CSARGGDRAYNEQFF.

This clonotype came up a few times. V and J are TRBV12-3 or TRBV12-4 and TRBJ2-5, with a tentative D call TRBD2 (6 bases). This CDR3 comprises 15 residues. Deletions cut 5 bases from V and 5 bases from J, with 18 bases between. The CDR3 nucleotides read TGTGCCAGCAGTCCATGGGACTCCACGGGGGAGACCCAGTACTTC. Its translation is CASSPWDSTGETQYF.

A few counts support this clonotype. The chain couples TRBV5-1 to TRBJ2-5, with 11 bases fitting TRBD1. CDR1 is SGHRS and CDR2 is YFSETQ in the germline V gene. V shed 4 bases and J 4 bases; nucleotides not matched to a gene: 3. The CDR3 is 14 residues long. In DNA form, the CDR3 reads TGCGCCAGCAGCGGGGGGACAGGGGGAGAGACCCAGTACTTC. It specifies CASSGGTGGETQYF.

The chain has TRBV6-5 and TRBJ1-6; 7 bases map to TRBD1. Germline V CDR1 and CDR2: MNHEY, SVGAGI. With 0 bases clipped from V and 7 bases from J, the junction kept 6 bases outside the gene matches. The CDR3 is 16 residues long. In DNA, the CDR3 is TGTGCCAGCAGTTACTCTAACAGGGGCTGGAATTCACCCCTCCACTTT. Translated, it gives CASSYSNRGWNSPLHF.

This chain links TRBV5-5 with TRBJ1-2; maybe TRBD1 (5 bases). In germline, CDR1 is SGHKS, CDR2 YYEKEE (reference sequence). This CDR3 has 16 amino acids. V was shortened by 1 base and J by 5 bases, with 18 bases between the two germline ends. For the CDR3, the DNA is TGTGCCAGCAGCTTGACCGGCAGGGAAGCGCCTTATGGCTACACCTTC. Amino acid sequence: CASSLTGREAPYGYTF.

This chain connects TRBV12-3 or TRBV12-4 to TRBJ2-7; D is unclear. The CDR3 runs 13 residues. V lost 1 base and J lost 6, with 10 bases in between. The CDR3 nucleotides are TGTGCCAGCAGTTTAGACCCGGAGTCCGAGCAGTACTTC. It specifies CASSLDPESEQYF.

This clonotype was counted many times. In nucleotides, the CDR3 is TGTGCCAGCAGCCAACTGGGGGAAAAACTGTTTTTT. Translation: CASSQLGEKLFF. This chain joins TRBV7-9 and TRBJ1-4; D not certain. The V end was cut by 5 bases, the J end by 8 bases, with 9 bases between. The CDR3 runs 12 residues. Germline CDR1 reads SEHNR; CDR2 reads FQNEAQ (reference sequence).

A few counts support this clonotype. The V and J genes are TRBV7-9 and TRBJ2-3, with D unresolved. V lost 0 bases, J lost 8 bases, and 6 bases lay in between. Germline-derived CDR1 and CDR2 are SEHNR and FQNEAQ (reference sequence). The CDR3 consists of 12 residues. The CDR3 reads CASSLAPGTQYF. For the CDR3, the DNA is TGTGCCAGCAGCTTAGCTCCGGGTACGCAGTATTTT.

This clonotype was detected a few times. CDR3 loop: CASSPGAGIQFF. CDR3 sequence (DNA): TGTGCCAGCTCACCAGGAGCGGGAATTCAGTTCTTC. The chain couples TRBV18 to TRBJ2-1; 7 nucleotides agree with TRBD2. The trim removed 2 bases at V and 13 bases at J, leaving 5 bases unmatched. Germline CDR1 and CDR2: KGHSH and LQKENI. The CDR3 covers 12 residues. Using reference TRBV18 and TRBJ2-1 for the parts outside the CDR3, the full variable domain is NAGVMQNPRHLVRRRGQEARLRCSPMKGHSHVYWYRQLPEEGLKFMVYLQKENIIDESGMPKERFSAEFPKEGPSILRIQQVVRGDSAAYFCASSPGAGIQFFGPGTRLTVL.

This clonotype was picked up a small number of times. The chain uses TRBV28 and TRBJ2-7; 9 bases match TRBD1. Germline V lookup: CDR1 MDHEN, CDR2 SYDVKM. Unmatched junction bases numbered 5, after V lost 5 bases and J lost 3 bases. The length of the CDR3 is 14 residues. CDR3: CASSNGGQGYEQYF. CDR3 in DNA: TGTGCCAGCAGTAACGGGGGACAGGGCTACGAGCAGTACTTC.

Details on this clonotype: A read error is likely, as this CDR3 ends without the conserved phenylalanine or tryptophan. V and J are TRBV12-3 or TRBV12-4 and TRBJ1-5; no clear D. Trimming shortened V by 2 bases and J by 4 bases, and 9 bases separated the two germline ends. This CDR3 has 14 residues. Written as DNA, the CDR3 is TGTGCCAGCAGTTTACATGGAGAAAATCAGCCCCAGCATTCT. It codes for CASSLHGENQPQHS.

V usage is TRBV2 and J usage is TRBJ2-1; 8 nucleotides match TRBD1. Germline values: CDR1 SNHLY, CDR2 FYNNEI. The CDR3 is 15 amino acids. Trimming at V came to 2 bases and at J to 6 bases, leaving 6 bases not matched to a gene. Here the CDR3 DNA reads TGTGCCAGCAGTGAATTCGGGACAGGCATCAATGAGCAGTTCTTC. Protein product: CASSEFGTGINEQFF.

The gene calls are TRBV7-2 and TRBJ2-1; TRBD2 matches 8 bases. This CDR3 comprises 15 residues. Germline CDR1 and CDR2: SGHTA and FQGNSA. J lost 3 bases, V lost 2 bases, and 3 bases had no gene match. The CDR3, as DNA: TGTGCCAGCAGCTTATTTGCGGGAGGCTACAATGAGCAGTTCTTC. It is translated as CASSLFAGGYNEQFF.

The chain links TRBV20-1 to TRBJ2-3, with no clear D. This CDR3 spans 14 amino acids. V was cut by 3 bases and J by 4 bases, with 14 bases left in between. CDR1 and CDR2 (germline): DFQATT, SNEGSKA (reference sequence). The CDR3 here is CSASPLGSADTQYF. Written as DNA, the CDR3 is TGCAGTGCTAGCCCCCTTGGTTCGGCAGATACGCAGTATTTT.

This clonotype was detected a few times. V and J are TRBV10-3 and TRBJ1-6; perhaps TRBD1 as D (6 bases). Germline CDR1 and CDR2: ENHRY and SYGVKD. This CDR3 region has 15 residues. V was pared by 4 bases and J by 7 bases, with 14 bases between. This CDR3 reads CAISGGTYQNSPLHF. CDR3 nucleotides: TGTGCCATCAGTGGGGGGACATATCAAAATTCACCCCTCCACTTT.

This clonotype has more than one count but fewer than ten. The V and J genes are TRBV12-3 or TRBV12-4 and TRBJ2-7; D gene unclear. This CDR3 has 12 residues. V gave up 3 bases and J gave up 5 bases, with 8 bases separating them. This CDR3 is CASSLSRDEQYF. The CDR3 DNA reads TGTGCCAGCAGTTTGTCCCGAGACGAGCAGTACTTC.

The rearrangement uses TRBV29-1 and TRBJ2-1; D unclear. The CDR3 length is 13 residues. The ends were cut back, 4 bases at V and 0 bases at J, with 7 bases in the middle. Germline loops: CDR1 SQVTM, CDR2 ANQGSEA. The CDR3 spells CSVATASYNEQFF. The CDR3 region has the DNA TGCAGCGTTGCAACGGCCTCCTACAATGAGCAGTTCTTC.

J is TRBJ2-6 and V is TRBV23-1, with D possibly TRBD1 on 5 matching bases. TRBV23-1 is annotated as an ORF whose role is uncertain. V lost 0 bases and J 0 bases, leaving 15 bases between the germline ends. This CDR3 comprises 19 residues. Here the CDR3 DNA reads TGCGCCAGCAGTCAATCGCGAAAGGGGTTTAGCTCTGGGGCCAACGTCCTGACTTTC. Translation gives CASSQSRKGFSSGANVLTF.

J is TRBJ2-5 and V is TRBV11-2; D uncertain. With 4 bases removed from V and 0 bases from J, the gap between germline ends came to 12 bases. This CDR3 has 15 residues. Germline CDR1 reads SGHAT; CDR2 reads FQNNGV. CDR3 sequence (DNA): TGTGCCAGCAGCTCCCCCCTATTCTACCAAGAGACCCAGTACTTC. As protein: CASSSPLFYQETQYF.

This clonotype was found a few times. As DNA, the CDR3 is TGTGCCAGCAGTTACTCTTCGGAGGGGTTTCCCTACGAGCAGTACTTC. Residues: CASSYSSEGFPYEQYF. This sequence joins TRBV6-2 or TRBV6-3 and TRBJ2-7; possible D gene TRBD2, 6 bases. The CDR3 loop spans 16 amino acids. V lost 0 bases to trimming and J lost 2 bases, with 14 bases between them. The V gene's germline CDR1 is MNHEY and CDR2 SVGEGT.

The V call is TRBV28, the J call TRBJ2-1; D is undetermined. The CDR3 has 14 amino acids. CDR1 MDHEN and CDR2 SYDVKM come from the germline V gene. Trimming stripped 5 bases from V and 5 bases from J, with 13 bases between. The CDR3 sequence: CASSPPAPHNEQFF. CDR3 coding DNA: TGTGCCAGCAGTCCCCCAGCGCCCCACAATGAGCAGTTCTTC.

In its sample, this clonotype was seen once. The chain has TRBV28 and TRBJ2-1, with D uncertain. The germline V gene encodes CDR1 MDHEN and CDR2 SYDVKM. The CDR3 is 14 residues long. V shed 3 bases and J shed 7 bases, with 13 bases lying between them. CDR3 in DNA: TGTGCCAGCAGTTTGTTCCCTGTGGGGAATGAGCAGTTCTTC. Translating it yields CASSLFPVGNEQFF.

The V gene is TRBV24-1, the J gene TRBJ2-7, with D perhaps TRBD2 (5 bases). Trimming took off 4 bases at V and 5 bases at J, with 14 bases between the two ends. CDR1 and CDR2 from the germline V gene are KGHDR and SFDVKD. The CDR3 runs 14 residues. The DNA for the CDR3 is TGTGCCACCAGTGACACCCGGGGTGGAAACGAGCAGTACTTC. This sequence encodes CATSDTRGGNEQYF.

This clonotype was observed a handful of times. This chain connects TRBV21-1 to TRBJ1-4; the table assigns TRBD1, which was not confirmed against the DNA. TRBV21-1 is designated a pseudogene. This CDR3 has 16 amino acids. This CDR3 reads CASSKEQGAISEKLFF. In DNA, the CDR3 is TGTGCCAGCAGCAAAGAACAGGGGGCGATTTCTGAAAAACTGTTTTTT.

Remarks on this clonotype: One end of the junction does not line up with germline, which may come from a read error. The V call is TRBV7-2, the J call TRBJ2-5; 12 nucleotides align to TRBD2. The CDR3 covers 15 residues. The germline V gene encodes CDR1 SGHTA and CDR2 FQGNSA. DNA of the CDR3: TGTGCCAGCAGCCTAGCGGGGGGGATGGTAGAGACCCAGTACTTC. Translation: CASSLAGGMVETQYF.

This clonotype was seen a few times. The chain links TRBV7-6 to TRBJ1-4; D remains unclear. V was clipped by 2 bases and J by 6 bases, with 10 bases between them. Germline CDR1 and CDR2: SGHVS and FNYEAQ. This CDR3 is 14 amino acids long. CDR3 nucleotide sequence: TGTGCCAGCAGCTTATTGGTTTGGGATGAAAAACTGTTTTTT. Its protein is CASSLLVWDEKLFF. Supplemented by reference TRBV7-6 and TRBJ1-4, the full variable domain reads GAGVSQSPRYKVTKRGQDVALRCDPISGHVSLYWYRQALGQGPEFLTYFNYEAQQDKSGLPNDRFSAERPEGSISTLTIQRTEQRDSAMYRCASSLLVWDEKLFFGSGTQLSVL.

This clonotype turned up a few times. V and J are TRBV6-1 and TRBJ2-1; TRBD2 matches 9 bases. The ends lost 8 bases at V and 9 bases at J; junction bases unmatched: 8. CDR1 MNHNS and CDR2 SASEGT come from the germline V gene. The length of the CDR3 is 13 residues. The CDR3 protein is CASRTSVGSEQFF. The DNA of the CDR3 is TGTGCCAGCCGGACTAGCGTCGGGAGTGAGCAGTTCTTC.